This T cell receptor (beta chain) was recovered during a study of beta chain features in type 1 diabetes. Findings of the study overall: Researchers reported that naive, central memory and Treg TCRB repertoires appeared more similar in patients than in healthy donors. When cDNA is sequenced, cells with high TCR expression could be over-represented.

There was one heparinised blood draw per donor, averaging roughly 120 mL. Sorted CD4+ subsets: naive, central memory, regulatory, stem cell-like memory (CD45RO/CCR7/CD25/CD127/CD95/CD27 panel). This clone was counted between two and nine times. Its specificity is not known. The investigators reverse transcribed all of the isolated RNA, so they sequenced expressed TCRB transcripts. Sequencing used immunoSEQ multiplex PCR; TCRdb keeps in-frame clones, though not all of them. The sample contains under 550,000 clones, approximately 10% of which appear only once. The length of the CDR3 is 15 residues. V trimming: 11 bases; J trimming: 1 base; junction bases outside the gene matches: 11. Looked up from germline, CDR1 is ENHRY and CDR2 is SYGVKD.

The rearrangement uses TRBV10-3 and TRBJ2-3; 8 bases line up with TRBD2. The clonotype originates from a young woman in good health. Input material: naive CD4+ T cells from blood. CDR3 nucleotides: TGTGCCCGGTCCGGGAGGGCGAGGGGCACAGATACGCAGTATTTT. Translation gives CARSGRARGTDTQYF.